Sequencing of this TCR beta chain was carried out in a study of CD8 T cells in Susac syndrome. Germline assignment: CDR1 MNHEY and CDR2 SVGAGI. Trimming stripped 8 bases from V and 3 bases from J, with 16 bases between. The CDR3 totals 14 residues. Random hexamers were used to reverse transcribe an amount of roughly 0.5 to 1 ug RNA. A single record per CDR3 protein comes from TCRdb applying MiXCR to the immunoSEQ multiplex PCR reads. The sample has 300,000 to 350,000 distinct CDR3 sequences; 92% are singletons. In the multiple sclerosis control group, patients were treatment-naive and had stable or active relapsing-remitting disease.

The rearrangement links TRBV6-5 to TRBJ1-1; D may be TRBD1 (6 bases). The TCR comes from a human donor with multiple sclerosis. Material: CD4+ T cells from PBMCs. CDR3 in amino acids: CASSGRDIDTEAFF. The CDR3 DNA follows: TGTGCCAGCTCCGGCCGGGACATTGACACTGAAGCTTTCTTT.